The 8 T cell receptor beta chains listed next were all sequenced from one sample in a study of shared clonotypes between healthy human individuals. Clones were read by immunoSEQ multiplex PCR, and TCRdb kept only the in-frame ones, dropping some. Here the sample spans some 350,000 clones, approximately 79% being singletons. The material sequenced was memory CD4+ T cells sorted from blood. Described subset: CD45RA-negative fraction. Source of these receptors: a young man in good health.

This clone is a singleton in its sample. J is TRBJ2-7 and V is TRBV5-4; possibly TRBD2 for D (5 bases). Per the germline V gene, CDR1 is SGHNT and CDR2 is YYREEE (reference sequence). This CDR3 region has 12 residues. Trimming took off 1 base at V and 7 bases at J, with 9 bases between the two ends. This chain's CDR3 is CASSLPGWEQYF. The CDR3 DNA follows: TGTGCCAGCAGCTTGCCGGGGTGGGAGCAGTACTTC.

The V call is TRBV7-3, the J call TRBJ2-3; D not resolved. Per the germline V gene, CDR1 is SGHTA and CDR2 is FQGTGA. The CDR3 is 13 residues long. The V and J ends lost 6 bases and 6 bases respectively, with 13 bases between them. This CDR3 is CASSSHHSDTQYF. DNA for the CDR3: TGTGCCAGCAGTTCTCACCACAGTGATACGCAGTATTTT.

This chain links TRBV5-1 with TRBJ2-7; the D gene is possibly TRBD2 (6 bases). The germline V gene encodes CDR1 SGHRS and CDR2 YFSETQ. This CDR3 contains 16 residues. V was trimmed by 4 bases and J by 7 bases, leaving 24 bases between them. The CDR3 DNA sequence: TGCGCCAGCAGCGGGTGGTCCATGAAGGGCGCGGGGGAGCAGTACTTC. Its translation is CASSGWSMKGAGEQYF.

At least ten counts were recorded for this clone. The J gene is TRBJ1-2, the V gene TRBV30; 7 nucleotides match TRBD1. The CDR3 spans 15 residues. Germline V gives CDR1 GTSNPN, CDR2 SVGIG (reference sequence). V dropped 0 bases and J dropped 8; count of bases not matched to a gene: 12. This CDR3 is CAWSVGGQVPGGYTF. In DNA, the CDR3 is TGTGCCTGGAGTGTAGGAGGACAGGTCCCAGGAGGCTACACCTTC.

The chain couples TRBV30 to TRBJ1-1; 7 bases are shared with TRBD1. CDR3 length equals 13 residues. Germline assignment: CDR1 GTSNPN and CDR2 SVGIG (reference sequence). Trimming took 8 bases from V and 4 from J; bases not matched to a gene: 10. The CDR3: CAGDSLGGTEAFF. The CDR3 DNA follows: TGTGCCGGGGACAGCCTCGGGGGCACTGAAGCTTTCTTT.

The chain couples TRBV7-3 to TRBJ2-3; D uncertain. CDR3 length equals 11 residues. The germline gives CDR1 SGHTA, CDR2 FQGTGA. V dropped 8 bases and J dropped 6 bases, with 9 bases sitting between them. CDR3 sequence (DNA): TGTGCCAGCGGGGTAGGGGATACGCAGTATTTT. Protein product: CASGVGDTQYF.

This clone was detected only a few times. The chain is built from TRBV7-6 and TRBJ2-3; a possible D gene is TRBD1 (6 bases). V shed 2 bases and J shed 1 base, with 16 bases lying between them. Germline V gene lookup returns CDR1 SGHVS and CDR2 FNYEAQ. CDR3 length: 17 residues. CDR3 sequence (DNA): TGTGCCAGCAGCTTACCACCGGACAGTCCCCGCACAGATACGCAGTATTTT. It is translated as CASSLPPDSPRTDTQYF.

The V call is TRBV5-8, the J call TRBJ1-3; D gene uncertain. The CDR3 is 16 amino acids. Germline CDR1 and CDR2: SGHTS and YDEGEE. Deletions cut 2 bases from V and 4 bases from J, with 16 bases between. The DNA for the CDR3 is TGTGCCAGCAGCTTAGGACGGGCCAACCTAGGAAACACCATATATTTT. Amino acid sequence: CASSLGRANLGNTIYF.